This T cell receptor beta chain was sequenced during a study of cytomegalovirus exposure and HLA in healthy donors. Study observations and caveats: The study flagged some 170 TCR beta chains as cytomegalovirus-associated. Several top significant clusters appeared, in a later analysis, to be linked to common viral pathogens. Serostatus for CMV was the only available immune exposure information. Across donors, most TCRs were seen rarely, yet some public ones were widespread.

PCR involved 60 Vbeta and 13 Jbeta primers. Only in-frame clones appear in the TCRdb table, and some are missing; sequencing was by immunoSEQ multiplex PCR. This sample has some 120,000 clones; about 75% occur once, and the top ten carry less than 15%. The CDR3 contains 14 residues. Trimming took off 7 bases at V and 1 base at J, with 12 bases between the two ends. Germline V gene data show CDR1 as SNHLY and CDR2 as FYNNEI. Details on this clone: Its specificity is unknown.

Sequencing was performed on PBMCs. This receptor was identified in a woman in her thirties or forties in good health and CMV-seropositive. V and J are TRBV2 and TRBJ2-3, with D possibly being TRBD2 (5 bases). DNA for the CDR3: TGTGCCAGCATGGAGGAGCGTCGCACAGATACGCAGTATTTT. Translated: CASMEERRTDTQYF.